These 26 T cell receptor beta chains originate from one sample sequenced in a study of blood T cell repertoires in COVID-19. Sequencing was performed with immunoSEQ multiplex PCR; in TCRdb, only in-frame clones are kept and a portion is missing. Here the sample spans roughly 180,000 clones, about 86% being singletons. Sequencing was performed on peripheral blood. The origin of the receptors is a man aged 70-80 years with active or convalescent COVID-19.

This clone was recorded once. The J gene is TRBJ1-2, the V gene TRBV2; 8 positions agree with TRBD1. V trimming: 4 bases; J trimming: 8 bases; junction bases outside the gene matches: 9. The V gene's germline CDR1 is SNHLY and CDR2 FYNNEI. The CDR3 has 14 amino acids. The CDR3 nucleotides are TGTGCCAGCAGTGCCCAAGGACAGGGAGAAGGCTACACCTTC. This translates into CASSAQGQGEGYTF.

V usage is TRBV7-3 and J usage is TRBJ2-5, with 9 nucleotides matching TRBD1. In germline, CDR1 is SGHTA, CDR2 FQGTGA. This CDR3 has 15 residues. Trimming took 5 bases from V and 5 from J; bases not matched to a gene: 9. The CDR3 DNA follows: TGTGCCAGCAGCACCGGGACAGGGAAAAGGGAGACCCAGTACTTC. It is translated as CASSTGTGKRETQYF.

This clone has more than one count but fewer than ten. The CDR3 region has the DNA TGTGCCAGCAGTCGCCGGGACAGGGTACCGAACACCGGGGAGCTGTTTTTT. It yields the protein CASSRRDRVPNTGELFF. The chain joins TRBV6-6 to TRBJ2-2; 9 nucleotides match TRBD1. The germline gives CDR1 MNHNY, CDR2 SVGAGI (reference sequence). The V gene end was trimmed by 5 bases and the J gene end by 0 bases; junction bases not matched to a gene: 7. This CDR3 is built from 17 residues.

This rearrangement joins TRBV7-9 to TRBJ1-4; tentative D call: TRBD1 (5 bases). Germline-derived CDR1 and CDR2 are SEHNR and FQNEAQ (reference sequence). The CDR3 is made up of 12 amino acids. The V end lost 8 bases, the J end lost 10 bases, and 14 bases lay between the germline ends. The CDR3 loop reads CASLGGDGKLFF. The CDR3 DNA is TGTGCCAGCTTAGGAGGGGATGGAAAACTGTTTTTT. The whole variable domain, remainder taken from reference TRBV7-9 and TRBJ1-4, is DTGVSQNPRHKITKRGQNVTFRCDPISEHNRLYWYRQTLGQGPEFLTYFQNEAQLEKSRLLSDRFSAERPKGSFSTLEIQRTEQGDSAMYLCASLGGDGKLFFGSGTQLSVL.

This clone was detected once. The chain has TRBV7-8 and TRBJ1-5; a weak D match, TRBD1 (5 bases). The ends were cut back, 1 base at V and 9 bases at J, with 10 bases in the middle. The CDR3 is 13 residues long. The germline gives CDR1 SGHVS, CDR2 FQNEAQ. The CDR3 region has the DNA TGTGCCAGCAGCTTAGAAGCAGGGCGGCCCCAGCATTTT. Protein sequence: CASSLEAGRPQHF.

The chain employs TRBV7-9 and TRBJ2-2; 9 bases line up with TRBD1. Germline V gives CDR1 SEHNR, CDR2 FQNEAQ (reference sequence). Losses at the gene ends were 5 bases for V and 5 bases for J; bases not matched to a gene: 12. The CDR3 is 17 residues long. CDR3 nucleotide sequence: TGTGCCAGCAGCCCCGGGACAGGGACGGTATGGACCGGGGAGCTGTTTTTT. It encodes CASSPGTGTVWTGELFF.

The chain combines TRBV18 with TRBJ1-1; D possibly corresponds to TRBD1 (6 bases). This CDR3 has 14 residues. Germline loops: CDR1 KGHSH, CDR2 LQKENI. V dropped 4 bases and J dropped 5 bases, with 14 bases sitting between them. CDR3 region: CASSRLGTHTEAFF. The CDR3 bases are TGTGCCAGCTCACGACTGGGGACACATACTGAAGCTTTCTTT. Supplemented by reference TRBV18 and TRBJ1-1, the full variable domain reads NAGVMQNPRHLVRRRGQEARLRCSPMKGHSHVYWYRQLPEEGLKFMVYLQKENIIDESGMPKERFSAEFPKEGPSILRIQQVVRGDSAAYFCASSRLGTHTEAFFGQGTRLTVV.

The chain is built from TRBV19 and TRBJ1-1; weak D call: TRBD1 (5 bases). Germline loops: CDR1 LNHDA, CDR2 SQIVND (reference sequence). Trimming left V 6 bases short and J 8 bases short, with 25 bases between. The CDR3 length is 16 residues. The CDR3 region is CASSVLGHSEYREAFF. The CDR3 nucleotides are TGTGCCAGTAGCGTGTTGGGGCATTCTGAATACCGCGAAGCTTTCTTT.

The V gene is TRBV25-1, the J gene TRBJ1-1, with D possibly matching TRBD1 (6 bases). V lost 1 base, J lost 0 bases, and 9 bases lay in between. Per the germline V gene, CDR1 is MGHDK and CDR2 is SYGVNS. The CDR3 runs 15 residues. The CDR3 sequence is CASSELDRLNTEAFF. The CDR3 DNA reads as TGTGCCAGCAGTGAATTGGACAGATTGAACACTGAAGCTTTCTTT.

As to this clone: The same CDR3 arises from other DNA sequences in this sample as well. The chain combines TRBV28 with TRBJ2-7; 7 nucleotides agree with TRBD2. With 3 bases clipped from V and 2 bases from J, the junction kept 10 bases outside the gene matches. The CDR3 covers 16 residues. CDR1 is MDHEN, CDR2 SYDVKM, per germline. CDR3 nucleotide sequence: TGTGCCAGCAGTTTCCTGACTGGGCGGGAGCCCTACGAGCAGTACTTC. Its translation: CASSFLTGREPYEQYF.

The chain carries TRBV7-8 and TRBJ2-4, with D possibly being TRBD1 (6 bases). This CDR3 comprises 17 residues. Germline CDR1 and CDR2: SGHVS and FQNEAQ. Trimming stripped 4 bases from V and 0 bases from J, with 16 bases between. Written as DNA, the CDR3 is TGTGCCAGCAGCTGGGAGACCGGGACACTAGCCAAAAACATTCAGTACTTC. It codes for CASSWETGTLAKNIQYF. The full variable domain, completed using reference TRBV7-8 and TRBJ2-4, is GAGVSQSPRYKVAKRGQDVALRCDPISGHVSLFWYQQALGQGPEFLTYFQNEAQLDKSGLPSDRFFAERPEGSVSTLKIQRTQQEDSAVYLCASSWETGTLAKNIQYFGAGTRLSVL.

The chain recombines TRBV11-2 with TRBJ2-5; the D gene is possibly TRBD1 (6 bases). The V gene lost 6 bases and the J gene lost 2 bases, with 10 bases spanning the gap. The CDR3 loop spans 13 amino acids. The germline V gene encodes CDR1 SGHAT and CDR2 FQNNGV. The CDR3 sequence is CASSQGRQETQYF. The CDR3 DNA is TGTGCCAGCAGTCAGGGGCGACAAGAGACCCAGTACTTC.

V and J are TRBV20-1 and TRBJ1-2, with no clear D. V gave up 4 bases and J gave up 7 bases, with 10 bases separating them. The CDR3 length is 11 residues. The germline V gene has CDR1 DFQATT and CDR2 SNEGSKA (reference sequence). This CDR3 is CSATTIIGYTF. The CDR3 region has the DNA TGCAGTGCTACGACAATAATTGGCTACACCTTC.

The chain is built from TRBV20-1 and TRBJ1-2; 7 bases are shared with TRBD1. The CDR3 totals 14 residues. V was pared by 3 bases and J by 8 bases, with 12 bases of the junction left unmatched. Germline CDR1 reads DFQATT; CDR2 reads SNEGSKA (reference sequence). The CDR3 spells CSASTGQRTGGYTF. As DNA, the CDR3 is TGCAGTGCTAGTACGGGACAGCGGACGGGGGGCTACACCTTC.

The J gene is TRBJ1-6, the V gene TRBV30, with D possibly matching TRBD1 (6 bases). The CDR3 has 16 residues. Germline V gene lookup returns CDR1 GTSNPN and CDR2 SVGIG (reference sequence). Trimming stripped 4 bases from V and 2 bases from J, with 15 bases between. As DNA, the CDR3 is TGTGCCTGGAACAATAACAGGGTTACCTATAATTCACCCCTCCACTTT. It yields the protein CAWNNNRVTYNSPLHF.

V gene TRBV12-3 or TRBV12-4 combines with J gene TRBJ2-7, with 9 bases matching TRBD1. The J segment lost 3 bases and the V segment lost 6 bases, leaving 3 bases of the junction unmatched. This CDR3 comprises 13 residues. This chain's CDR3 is CASRGTGNYEQYF. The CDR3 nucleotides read TGTGCCAGCAGGGGGACAGGGAACTACGAGCAGTACTTC.

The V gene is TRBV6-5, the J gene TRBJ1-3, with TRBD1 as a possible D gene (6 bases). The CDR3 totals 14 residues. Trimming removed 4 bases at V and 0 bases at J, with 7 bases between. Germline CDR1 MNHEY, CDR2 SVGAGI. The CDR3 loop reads CASSLTGSGNTIYF. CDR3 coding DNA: TGTGCCAGCAGTTTGACAGGCTCTGGAAACACCATATATTTT.

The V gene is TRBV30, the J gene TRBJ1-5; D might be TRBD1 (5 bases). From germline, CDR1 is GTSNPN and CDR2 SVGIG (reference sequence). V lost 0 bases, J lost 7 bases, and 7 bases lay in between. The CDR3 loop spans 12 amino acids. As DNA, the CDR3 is TGTGCCTGGAGTGTGGGGCGGCAGCCCCAGCATTTT. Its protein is CAWSVGRQPQHF.

The CDR3 loop reads CASSISSRTYEQYF. As DNA, the CDR3 is TGTGCCAGTAGTATTTCGAGCAGGACCTACGAGCAGTACTTC. The chain has TRBV19 and TRBJ2-7; D gene ambiguous. Trimming cost V 3 bases and J 2 bases, with 11 bases left between them. Germline values: CDR1 LNHDA, CDR2 SQIVND (reference sequence). The CDR3 is 14 amino acids.

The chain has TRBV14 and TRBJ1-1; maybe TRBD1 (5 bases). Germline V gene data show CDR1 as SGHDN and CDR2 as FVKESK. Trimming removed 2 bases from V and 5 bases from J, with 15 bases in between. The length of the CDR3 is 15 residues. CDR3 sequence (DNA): TGTGCCAGCAGCCAAACCCCGGGGGGAGGGACTGAAGCTTTCTTT. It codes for CASSQTPGGGTEAFF. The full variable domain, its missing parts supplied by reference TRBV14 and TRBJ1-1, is EAGVTQFPSHSVIEKGQTVTLRCDPISGHDNLYWYRRVMGKEIKFLLHFVKESKQDESGMPNNRFLAERTGGTYSTLKVQPAELEDSGVYFCASSQTPGGGTEAFFGQGTRLTVV.

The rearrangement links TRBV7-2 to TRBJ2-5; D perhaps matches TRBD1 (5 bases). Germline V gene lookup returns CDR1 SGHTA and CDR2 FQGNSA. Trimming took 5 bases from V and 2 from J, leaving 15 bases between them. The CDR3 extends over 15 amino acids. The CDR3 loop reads CASSVSRALQETQYF. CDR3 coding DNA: TGTGCCAGCAGCGTATCCAGGGCGCTACAAGAGACCCAGTACTTC.

The CDR3 sequence is CASSLKGSGGELFF. The CDR3 DNA is TGTGCCAGCAGCTTAAAAGGATCAGGGGGGGAGCTGTTTTTT. The chain couples TRBV7-3 to TRBJ2-2; D might be TRBD1 (5 bases). Looked up from germline, CDR1 is SGHTA and CDR2 is FQGTGA. The V end lost 1 base, the J end lost 8 bases, and 11 bases lay between the germline ends. CDR3 length: 14 amino acids.

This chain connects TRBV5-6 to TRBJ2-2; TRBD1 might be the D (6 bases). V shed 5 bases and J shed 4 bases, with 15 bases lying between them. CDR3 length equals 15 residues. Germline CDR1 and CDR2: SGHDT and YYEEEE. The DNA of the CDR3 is TGTGCCAGCAGAGAAACAGGGTGGAGCACCGGGGAGCTGTTTTTT. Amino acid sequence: CASRETGWSTGELFF.

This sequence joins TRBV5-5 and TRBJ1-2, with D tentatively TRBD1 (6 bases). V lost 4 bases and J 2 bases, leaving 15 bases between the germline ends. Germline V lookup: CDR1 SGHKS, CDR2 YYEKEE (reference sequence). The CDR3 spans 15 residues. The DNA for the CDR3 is TGTGCCAGCAGCCCCCGGACAGATTCAAACTATGGCTACACCTTC. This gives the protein CASSPRTDSNYGYTF.

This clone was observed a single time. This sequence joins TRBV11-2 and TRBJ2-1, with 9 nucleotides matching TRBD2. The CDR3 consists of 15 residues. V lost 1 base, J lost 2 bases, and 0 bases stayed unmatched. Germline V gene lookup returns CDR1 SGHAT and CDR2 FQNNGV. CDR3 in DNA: TGTGCCAGCAGCTTAGTAGCGGGGGCCTACAATGAGCAGTTCTTC. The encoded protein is CASSLVAGAYNEQFF.

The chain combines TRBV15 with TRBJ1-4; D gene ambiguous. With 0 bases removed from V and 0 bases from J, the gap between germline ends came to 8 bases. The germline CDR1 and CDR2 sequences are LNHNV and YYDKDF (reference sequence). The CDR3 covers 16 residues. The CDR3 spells CATSRDPGSTNEKLFF. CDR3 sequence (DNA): TGTGCCACCAGCAGAGATCCAGGATCAACTAATGAAAAACTGTTTTTT.